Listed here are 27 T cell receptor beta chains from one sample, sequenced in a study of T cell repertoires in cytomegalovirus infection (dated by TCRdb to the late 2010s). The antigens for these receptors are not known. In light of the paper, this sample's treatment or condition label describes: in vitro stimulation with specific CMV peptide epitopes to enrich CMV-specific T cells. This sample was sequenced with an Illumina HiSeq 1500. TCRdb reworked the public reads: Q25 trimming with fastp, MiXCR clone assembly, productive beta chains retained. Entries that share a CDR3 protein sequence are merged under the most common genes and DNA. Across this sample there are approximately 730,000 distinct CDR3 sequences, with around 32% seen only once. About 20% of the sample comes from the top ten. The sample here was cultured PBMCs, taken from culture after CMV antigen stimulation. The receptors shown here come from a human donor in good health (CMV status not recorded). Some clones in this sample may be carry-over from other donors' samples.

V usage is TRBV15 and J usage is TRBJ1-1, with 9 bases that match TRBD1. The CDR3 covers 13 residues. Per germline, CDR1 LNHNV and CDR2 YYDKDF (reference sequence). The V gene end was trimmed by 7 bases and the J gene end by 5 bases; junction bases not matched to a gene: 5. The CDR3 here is CATTPDRGTEAFF. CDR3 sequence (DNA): TGTGCCACCACCCCCGACAGGGGGACTGAAGCTTTCTTT.

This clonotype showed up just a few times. CDR3 DNA sequence: TGTGCCAGCAGCCCACCCCCCGCGACTAATGAGCAGTTCTTC. This sequence encodes CASSPPPATNEQFF. The V call is TRBV11-2, the J call TRBJ2-1, with D hard to call. Looked up from germline, CDR1 is SGHAT and CDR2 is FQNNGV. The CDR3 length is 14 residues. Between the trimmed V and J ends, which lost 5 bases and 7 bases, there was a span of 15 bases. Drawing the rest from reference TRBV11-2 and TRBJ2-1, the complete variable domain is EAGVAQSPRYKIIEKRQSVAFWCNPISGHATLYWYQQILGQGPKLLIQFQNNGVVDDSQLPKDRFSAERLKGVDSTLKIQPAKLEDSAVYLCASSPPPATNEQFFGPGTRLTVL.

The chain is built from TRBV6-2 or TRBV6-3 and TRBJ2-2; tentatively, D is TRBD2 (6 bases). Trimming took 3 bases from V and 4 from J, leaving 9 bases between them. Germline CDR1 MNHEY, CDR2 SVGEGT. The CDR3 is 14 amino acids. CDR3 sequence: CASSYGGFTGELFF. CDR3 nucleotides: TGTGCCAGCAGTTATGGGGGGTTCACCGGGGAGCTGTTTTTT.

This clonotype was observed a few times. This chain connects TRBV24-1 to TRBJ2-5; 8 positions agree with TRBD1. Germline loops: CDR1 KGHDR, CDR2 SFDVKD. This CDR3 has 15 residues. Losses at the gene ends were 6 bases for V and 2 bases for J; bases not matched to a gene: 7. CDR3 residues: CATSTGQGLQETQYF. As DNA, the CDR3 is TGTGCCACCAGTACTGGACAGGGCCTACAAGAGACCCAGTACTTC.

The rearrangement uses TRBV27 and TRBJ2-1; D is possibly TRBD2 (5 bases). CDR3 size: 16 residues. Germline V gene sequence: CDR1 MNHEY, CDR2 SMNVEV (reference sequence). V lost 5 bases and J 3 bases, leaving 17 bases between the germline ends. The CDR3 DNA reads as TGTGCCAGCAGTCCTAACCGCGTACTAGGCTACAATGAGCAGTTCTTC. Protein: CASSPNRVLGYNEQFF.

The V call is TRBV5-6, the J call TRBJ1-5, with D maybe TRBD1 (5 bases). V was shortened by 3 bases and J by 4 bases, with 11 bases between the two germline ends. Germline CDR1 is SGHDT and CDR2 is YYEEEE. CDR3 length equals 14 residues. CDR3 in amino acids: CASSSGLGNQPQHF. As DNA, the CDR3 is TGTGCCAGCAGCTCAGGGCTAGGGAATCAGCCCCAGCATTTT.

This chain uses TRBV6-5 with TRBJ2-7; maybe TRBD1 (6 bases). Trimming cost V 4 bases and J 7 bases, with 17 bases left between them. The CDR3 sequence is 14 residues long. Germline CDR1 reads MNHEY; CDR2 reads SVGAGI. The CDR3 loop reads CASSSRQGWGEQYF. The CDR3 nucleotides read TGTGCCAGCAGTTCTCGGCAGGGGTGGGGAGAGCAGTACTTC.

The CDR3 protein is CASSWEGTANVLTF. CDR3 nucleotide sequence: TGTGCCAGCAGTTGGGAGGGTACGGCCAACGTCCTGACTTTC. The chain has TRBV27 and TRBJ2-6, with 7 bases lining up with TRBD2. J was trimmed by 6 bases and V by 4 bases; bases with no gene match: 3. Germline V gene lookup returns CDR1 MNHEY and CDR2 SMNVEV (reference sequence). The CDR3 totals 14 residues.

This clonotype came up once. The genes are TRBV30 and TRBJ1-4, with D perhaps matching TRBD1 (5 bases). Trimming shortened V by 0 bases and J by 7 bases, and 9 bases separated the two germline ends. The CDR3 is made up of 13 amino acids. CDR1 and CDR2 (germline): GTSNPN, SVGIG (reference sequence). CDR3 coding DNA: TGTGCCTGGAGTGTAGCTGGGGGTGAAAAACTGTTTTTT. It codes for CAWSVAGGEKLFF.

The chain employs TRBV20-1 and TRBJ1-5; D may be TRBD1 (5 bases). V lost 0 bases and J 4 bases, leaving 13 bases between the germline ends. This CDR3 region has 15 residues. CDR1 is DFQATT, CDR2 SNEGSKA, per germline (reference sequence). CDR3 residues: CSAREEAGWNQPQHF. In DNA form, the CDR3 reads TGCAGTGCTAGAGAAGAGGCAGGGTGGAATCAGCCCCAGCATTTT.

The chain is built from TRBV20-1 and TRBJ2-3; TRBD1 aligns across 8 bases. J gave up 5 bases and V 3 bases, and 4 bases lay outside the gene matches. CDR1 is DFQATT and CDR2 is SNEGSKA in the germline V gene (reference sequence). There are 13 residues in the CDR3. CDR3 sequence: CSARGTGRDTQYF. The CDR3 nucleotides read TGCAGTGCTAGGGGGACAGGCCGAGATACGCAGTATTTT.

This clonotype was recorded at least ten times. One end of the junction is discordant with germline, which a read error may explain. CDR3 sequence: CATGLSGNTIYF. In DNA, the CDR3 is TGTGCCACCGGCTTGTCTGGGAACACCATATATTTT. The J gene is TRBJ1-3, the V gene TRBV7-2; no definite D call. CDR1 and CDR2 (germline): SGHTA, FQGNSA. The CDR3 runs 12 residues.

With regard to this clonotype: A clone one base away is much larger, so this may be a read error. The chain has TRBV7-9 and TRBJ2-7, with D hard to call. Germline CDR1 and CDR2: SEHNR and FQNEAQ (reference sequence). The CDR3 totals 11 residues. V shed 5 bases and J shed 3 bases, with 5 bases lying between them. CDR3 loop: CASSVDYEQYF. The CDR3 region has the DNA TGTGCCAGCAGCGTCGACTACGAGCAGTACTTC.

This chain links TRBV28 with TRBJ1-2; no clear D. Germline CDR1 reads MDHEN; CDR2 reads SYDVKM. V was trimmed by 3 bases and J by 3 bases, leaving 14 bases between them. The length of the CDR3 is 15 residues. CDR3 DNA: TGTGCCAGCAGTTTCCGACTCCGAGTTGACTATGGCTACACCTTC. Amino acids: CASSFRLRVDYGYTF.

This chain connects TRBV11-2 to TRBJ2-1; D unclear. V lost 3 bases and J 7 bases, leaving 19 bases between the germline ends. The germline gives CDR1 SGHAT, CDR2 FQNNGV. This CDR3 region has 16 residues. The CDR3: CASSFRKLLVGNEQFF. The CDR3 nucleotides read TGTGCCAGCAGCTTCCGGAAGTTATTGGTGGGGAATGAGCAGTTCTTC.

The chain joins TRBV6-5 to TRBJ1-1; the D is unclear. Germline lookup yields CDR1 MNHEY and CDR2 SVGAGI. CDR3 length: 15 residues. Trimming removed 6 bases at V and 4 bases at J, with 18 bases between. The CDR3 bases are TGTGCCAGCAGGGGGTATGGGCCTTGGGGCACTGAAGCTTTCTTT. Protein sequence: CASRGYGPWGTEAFF.

CDR3 region: CASINKGDSYNEQFF. CDR3 nucleotides: TGTGCCAGCATCAACAAAGGGGATTCCTACAATGAGCAGTTCTTC. The chain employs TRBV6-2 or TRBV6-3 and TRBJ2-1, with a weak D call TRBD1 (5 bases). CDR3 length: 15 amino acids. Trimming took off 7 bases at V and 1 base at J, with 14 bases between the two ends. The germline CDR1 and CDR2 sequences are MNHEY and SVGEGT.

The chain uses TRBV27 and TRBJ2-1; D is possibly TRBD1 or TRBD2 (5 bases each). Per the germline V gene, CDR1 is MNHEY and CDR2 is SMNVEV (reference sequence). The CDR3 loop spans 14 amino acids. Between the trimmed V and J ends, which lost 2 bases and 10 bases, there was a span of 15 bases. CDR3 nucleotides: TGTGCCAGCAGTTTAAACAGACTTGAGGGGGAGCAGTTCTTC. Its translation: CASSLNRLEGEQFF.

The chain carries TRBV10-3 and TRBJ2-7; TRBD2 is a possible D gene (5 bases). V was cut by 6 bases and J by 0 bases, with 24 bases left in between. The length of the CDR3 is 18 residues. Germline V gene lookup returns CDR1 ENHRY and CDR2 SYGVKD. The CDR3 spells CAIRGRPGVERLSYEQYF. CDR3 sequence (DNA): TGTGCCATCAGAGGACGACCCGGGGTTGAGCGACTCTCCTACGAGCAGTACTTC.

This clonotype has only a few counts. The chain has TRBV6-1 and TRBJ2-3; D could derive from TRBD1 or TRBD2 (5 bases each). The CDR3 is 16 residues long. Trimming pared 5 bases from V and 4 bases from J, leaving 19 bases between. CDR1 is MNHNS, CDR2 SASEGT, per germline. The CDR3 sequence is CASSTPVRGGADTQYF. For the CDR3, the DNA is TGTGCCAGCAGTACCCCGGTGAGGGGTGGGGCAGATACGCAGTATTTT.

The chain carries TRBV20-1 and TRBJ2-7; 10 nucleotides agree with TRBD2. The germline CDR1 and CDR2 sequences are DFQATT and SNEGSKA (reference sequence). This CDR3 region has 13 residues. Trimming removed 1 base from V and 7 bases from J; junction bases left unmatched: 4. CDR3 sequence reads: CSARGGLAWEQYF. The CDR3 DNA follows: TGCAGTGCTAGAGGGGGACTAGCGTGGGAGCAGTACTTC.

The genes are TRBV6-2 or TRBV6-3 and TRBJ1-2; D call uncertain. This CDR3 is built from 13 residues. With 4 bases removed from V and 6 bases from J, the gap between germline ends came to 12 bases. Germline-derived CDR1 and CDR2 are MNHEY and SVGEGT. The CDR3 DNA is TGTGCCAGCAGTTCCCGACTTCCTAATGGCTACACCTTC. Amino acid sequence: CASSSRLPNGYTF.

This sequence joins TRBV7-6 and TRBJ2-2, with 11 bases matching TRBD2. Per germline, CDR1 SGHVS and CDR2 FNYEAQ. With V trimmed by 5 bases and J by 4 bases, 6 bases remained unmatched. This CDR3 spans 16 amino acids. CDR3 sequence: CASSRGLAGGTGELFF. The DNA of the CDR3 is TGTGCCAGCAGCCGCGGGCTAGCGGGGGGCACCGGGGAGCTGTTTTTT.

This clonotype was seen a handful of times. CDR3 in amino acids: CASSLRTGVGYGYTF. CDR3 nucleotide sequence: TGTGCCAGCAGCCTGCGGACAGGGGTTGGGTATGGCTACACCTTC. This chain uses TRBV7-2 with TRBJ1-2, with 9 bases fitting TRBD1. V lost 5 bases, J lost 5 bases, and 9 bases stayed unmatched. The CDR3 covers 15 residues. CDR1 and CDR2 (germline): SGHTA, FQGNSA.

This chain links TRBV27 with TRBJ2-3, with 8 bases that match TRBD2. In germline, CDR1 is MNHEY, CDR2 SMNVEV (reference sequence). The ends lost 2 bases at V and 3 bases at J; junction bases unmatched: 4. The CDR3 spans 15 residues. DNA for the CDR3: TGTGCCAGCAGTTTAGTGCGGGGGGCAACAGATACGCAGTATTTT. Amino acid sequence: CASSLVRGATDTQYF.

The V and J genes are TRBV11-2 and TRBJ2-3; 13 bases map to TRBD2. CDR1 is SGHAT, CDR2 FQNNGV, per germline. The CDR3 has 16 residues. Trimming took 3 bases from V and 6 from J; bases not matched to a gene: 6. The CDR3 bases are TGTGCCAGCAGCTTTGGGACTAGCGGGGAGTACGATACGCAGTATTTT. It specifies CASSFGTSGEYDTQYF.

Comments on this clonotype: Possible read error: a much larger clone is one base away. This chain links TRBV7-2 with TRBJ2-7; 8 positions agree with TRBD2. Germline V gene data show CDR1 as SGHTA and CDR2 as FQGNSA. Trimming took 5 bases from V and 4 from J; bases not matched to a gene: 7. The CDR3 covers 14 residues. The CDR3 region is CASSPGGNLYEQYF. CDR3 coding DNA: TGTGCCAGCAGCCCGGGGGGGAATTTGTACGAGCAGTACTTC.